This paragraph reports one T cell receptor beta chain. Its antigen remains unidentified. Germline V gene data show CDR1 as MDHEN and CDR2 as SYDVKM. The V gene lost 5 bases and the J gene lost 1 base, with 11 bases spanning the gap. The CDR3 has 14 residues. The deep-level immunoSEQ assay was used. Method: immunoSEQ multiplex PCR; TCRdb's copy keeps in-frame clones and lacks some. The repertoire consists of under 150,000 clones, with about 70% occurring once and the leading ten covering under 30%. This specimen belongs to a study of shared clonotypes between healthy human individuals. Findings of the study overall: Generation probabilities were higher for clonotypes shared across all four sorted-subset donors than for unshared ones.

This rearrangement joins TRBV28 to TRBJ1-1; D is undetermined. Sequencing was done on a sample of memory CD8+ T cells sorted from blood. As for subset: CD45RO+ cells pooled with CCR7-negative TemRA cells. This TCR was recovered from a woman aged 30 to 39 in good health. The CDR3 DNA sequence: TGTGCCAGCAGTACGGCCACGCCGAACACTGAAGCTTTCTTT. This codes for CASSTATPNTEAFF.